One T cell receptor beta chain is described in this entry. The CDR3 has 17 amino acids. The V gene's germline CDR1 is SGDLS and CDR2 YYNGEE. Unmatched junction bases numbered 10, after V lost 0 bases and J lost 5 bases. This entry belongs to a study of sequential checkpoint blockade in melanoma. Study in general: Arm A got nivolumab then ipilimumab; arm B the reverse, 1:1.

Treatment denoted: randomized to nivolumab then ipilimumab (arm A) or the reverse (arm B). No patient had prior DNA-damaging chemotherapy. PBMC sorting kept live CD3+CD8+ cells without CD19 or CD56. The table came from immunoSEQ multiplex PCR; TCRdb's copy has only in-frame clones and leaves some out. The table lists approximately 12,000 clones, approximately 68% of them singletons. This sequence joins TRBV9 and TRBJ2-5, with 10 positions matching TRBD1. The source is a human donor with melanoma. The sequences come from CD8+ T cells sorted from blood (inferred from file names), collected from a patient given nivolumab and ipilimumab in sequence. The CDR3 nucleotides read TGTGCCAGCAGCGTAGGAGATTTGGGACAGGGGCTCGAGACCCAGTACTTC. This translates into CASSVGDLGQGLETQYF.